This passage covers 26 T cell receptor beta chains from one sample sequenced in a study of response to subunit inactivated influenza vaccine. One entry per CDR3 protein, called by TCRdb with MiXCR from the RT-PCR reads. The table lists hundreds of thousands of distinct CDR3 sequences, 12% of them singletons. The sample in question was non-naive T cells sorted from PBMCs, obtained 14 to 15 days before vaccination. The source of these receptors is a man over 45 who received an inactivated influenza vaccine.

This clonotype came up many times. V is TRBV20-1 and J is TRBJ2-5; possibly TRBD2 for D (6 bases). Germline V lookup: CDR1 DFQATT, CDR2 SNEGSKA (reference sequence). There are 13 residues in the CDR3. Trimming took off 5 bases at V and 4 bases at J, with 14 bases between the two ends. Here the CDR3 DNA reads TGCAGTGCTCGTACGACTAGGGGAGAGACCCAGTACTTC. Residues: CSARTTRGETQYF.

The chain combines TRBV6-4 with TRBJ2-7, with no clear D. Looked up from germline, CDR1 is MRHNA and CDR2 is SNTAGT. The CDR3 has 16 residues. V lost 0 bases to trimming and J lost 0 bases, with 12 bases between them. CDR3 residues: CASSDSRLHSSYEQYF. The DNA of the CDR3 is TGTGCCAGCAGTGACTCTCGACTCCACAGCTCCTACGAGCAGTACTTC.

This clonotype was counted ten times or more. The CDR3 is CASSLGQGVANEQFF. In nucleotides, the CDR3 is TGTGCCAGCAGTTTGGGACAGGGGGTTGCCAATGAGCAGTTCTTC. The V call is TRBV12-3 or TRBV12-4, the J call TRBJ2-1, with 11 positions matching TRBD1. J lost 6 bases, V lost 3 bases, and 4 bases had no gene match. This CDR3 contains 15 residues.

The chain is built from TRBV4-3 and TRBJ2-2, with 7 bases matching TRBD1. V gave up 4 bases and J gave up 4 bases; unmatched junction bases: 6. The CDR3 is 15 amino acids. Germline assignment: CDR1 LGHNA and CDR2 YSLEER. The CDR3 sequence: CASSPNTGATGELFF. The CDR3 DNA follows: TGCGCCAGCAGCCCAAACACAGGGGCCACCGGGGAGCTGTTTTTT.

This clonotype was counted ten times or more. This sequence joins TRBV5-1 and TRBJ2-5; D ambiguous. The CDR3 is 14 amino acids. Germline CDR1 and CDR2: SGHRS and YFSETQ. Trimming stripped 1 base from V and 0 bases from J, with 7 bases between. CDR3 sequence reads: CASSLNQYQETQYF. The CDR3 DNA sequence: TGCGCCAGCAGCTTGAATCAGTACCAAGAGACCCAGTACTTC. The entire variable domain, with the rest obtained from reference TRBV5-1 and TRBJ2-5, is as follows: KAGVTQTPRYLIKTRGQQVTLSCSPISGHRSVSWYQQTPGQGLQFLFEYFSETQRNKGNFPGRFSGRQFSNSRSEMNVSTLELGDSALYLCASSLNQYQETQYFGPGTRLLVL.

This clonotype was seen a handful of times. This chain joins TRBV2 and TRBJ1-1; unclear D gene. Trimming cost V 7 bases and J 2 bases, with 5 bases left between them. The CDR3 extends over 11 amino acids. Germline V gene sequence: CDR1 SNHLY, CDR2 FYNNEI. The CDR3 protein is CASKINTEAFF. The DNA for the CDR3 is TGTGCCAGCAAAATAAACACTGAAGCTTTCTTT.

In its sample, this clonotype was seen a few times. V gene TRBV30 combines with J gene TRBJ1-3; D gene unclear. CDR1 is GTSNPN and CDR2 is SVGIG in the germline V gene (reference sequence). The CDR3 consists of 12 residues. V shed 1 base and J shed 9 bases, with 10 bases lying between them. Here the CDR3 reads CAWSEGSSTIYF. The CDR3 bases are TGTGCCTGGAGTGAGGGTTCAAGCACCATATATTTT.

This chain joins TRBV12-3 or TRBV12-4 and TRBJ1-1; D gene unclear. CDR3 size: 14 residues. V was clipped by 3 bases and J by 1 base, with 9 bases between them. The CDR3 reads CASSLFHPNTEAFF. The CDR3 DNA follows: TGTGCCAGCAGTTTGTTCCACCCGAACACTGAAGCTTTCTTT.

The rearrangement links TRBV4-2 to TRBJ2-7; 10 nucleotides match TRBD2. The CDR3 sequence is 17 residues long. Per the germline V gene, CDR1 is LGHNA and CDR2 is YNFKEQ. The V gene end was trimmed by 2 bases and the J gene end by 1 base; junction bases not matched to a gene: 8. CDR3 residues: CASSQSPLAGGSYEQYF. The CDR3, as DNA: TGTGCCAGCAGCCAATCCCCATTAGCGGGAGGTTCCTACGAGCAGTACTTC.

The rearrangement joins TRBV5-1 to TRBJ2-7, with a weak D call TRBD1 (5 bases). Germline values: CDR1 SGHRS, CDR2 YFSETQ. The CDR3 has 18 residues. V was cut by 5 bases and J by 6 bases, with 30 bases left in between. CDR3 protein: CASSPTFQAFTQEGEQYF. The CDR3 DNA is TGCGCCAGCAGTCCCACCTTTCAGGCCTTTACACAGGAAGGCGAGCAGTACTTC.

This clonotype was counted at least ten times. The chain is built from TRBV7-3 and TRBJ2-1, with 7 bases fitting TRBD2. The V and J ends lost 2 bases and 10 bases, in that order; junction bases with no gene match: 8. CDR1 is SGHTA and CDR2 is FQGTGA in the germline V gene. The CDR3 runs to 14 residues. The CDR3 region has the DNA TGTGCCAGCAGCTTAGTGGCGGGAGTTGAGGAGCAGTTCTTC. It encodes CASSLVAGVEEQFF.

The V and J genes are TRBV10-3 and TRBJ2-7; no clear D gene. CDR1 and CDR2 (germline): ENHRY, SYGVKD. The ends were cut back, 3 bases at V and 5 bases at J, with 8 bases in the middle. This CDR3 is 12 amino acids long. The CDR3 sequence is CAISEIGNEQYF. The CDR3 DNA is TGTGCCATCAGTGAAATCGGAAACGAGCAGTACTTC.

This chain connects TRBV4-1 to TRBJ1-1; D gene uncertain. The V and J ends lost 1 base and 0 bases respectively, with 6 bases between them. This CDR3 is 14 amino acids long. From germline, CDR1 is MGHRA and CDR2 YSYEKL. The CDR3 here is CASSQGVMNTEAFF. The CDR3 DNA reads TGCGCCAGCAGCCAAGGGGTTATGAACACTGAAGCTTTCTTT.

The chain combines TRBV6-2 or TRBV6-3 with TRBJ2-7; D uncertain. V was shortened by 2 bases and J by 0 bases, with 5 bases between the two germline ends. Per the germline V gene, CDR1 is MNHEY and CDR2 is SVGEGT. This CDR3 is 13 amino acids long. The CDR3 reads CASSYHHSYEQYF. Here the CDR3 DNA reads TGTGCCAGCAGTTACCACCACTCCTACGAGCAGTACTTC.

The chain is built from TRBV2 and TRBJ2-7, with 7 bases aligning to TRBD1. Per the germline V gene, CDR1 is SNHLY and CDR2 is FYNNEI. The CDR3 length is 13 residues. Trimming took 8 bases from V and 0 from J; bases not matched to a gene: 4. The CDR3, as DNA: TGTGCCAGCGCGGACAGGAGCTCCTACGAGCAGTACTTC. Residues: CASADRSSYEQYF.

This clonotype was observed a handful of times. The J gene is TRBJ1-2, the V gene TRBV5-6; the D gene is possibly TRBD1 (6 bases). The CDR3 loop spans 12 amino acids. Deletions cut 4 bases from V and 5 bases from J, with 9 bases between. CDR1 is SGHDT and CDR2 is YYEEEE in the germline V gene. This chain's CDR3 is CASSKGGYGYTF. The CDR3 bases are TGTGCCAGCAGCAAGGGGGGATATGGCTACACCTTC.

This clonotype was seen many times. V and J are TRBV18 and TRBJ2-6; D possibly corresponds to TRBD1 (5 bases). The CDR3 runs to 16 residues. Germline CDR1 and CDR2: KGHSH and LQKENI. The V gene lost 0 bases and the J gene lost 2 bases, with 8 bases spanning the gap. The CDR3 region has the DNA TGTGCCAGCTCACCACCTCCAGGGCCTGGGGCCAACGTCCTGACTTTC. It yields the protein CASSPPPGPGANVLTF. Full variable domain (outside the CDR3, taken from reference TRBV18 and TRBJ2-6): NAGVMQNPRHLVRRRGQEARLRCSPMKGHSHVYWYRQLPEEGLKFMVYLQKENIIDESGMPKERFSAEFPKEGPSILRIQQVVRGDSAAYFCASSPPPGPGANVLTFGAGSRLTVL.

The table lists this clonotype with a few counts. This rearrangement joins TRBV28 to TRBJ1-6, with 9 nucleotides matching TRBD1. The ends lost 6 bases at V and 11 bases at J; junction bases unmatched: 11. The V gene's germline CDR1 is MDHEN and CDR2 SYDVKM. CDR3 length: 15 residues. The CDR3 spells CASRPTGTGTTPLHF. The DNA for the CDR3 is TGTGCCAGCAGACCAACCGGGACAGGGACTACACCCCTCCACTTT. The variable domain in full, with the rest retrieved from reference TRBV28 and TRBJ1-6, is DVKVTQSSRYLVKRTGEKVFLECVQDMDHENMFWYRQDPGLGLRLIYFSYDVKMKEKGDIPEGYSVSREKKERFSLILESASTNQTSMYLCASRPTGTGTTPLHFGNGTRLTVT.

This clonotype showed up just a few times. The V and J genes are TRBV27 and TRBJ2-5; 7 bases map to TRBD1. Germline trimming cut 5 bases from V and 0 bases from J; bases unmatched to any gene: 9. Germline V gene lookup returns CDR1 MNHEY and CDR2 SMNVEV (reference sequence). This CDR3 spans 16 amino acids. The CDR3 reads CASSRQGTLYQETQYF. In nucleotides, the CDR3 is TGTGCCAGCAGTAGACAGGGCACCCTGTACCAAGAGACCCAGTACTTC.

V gene TRBV20-1 combines with J gene TRBJ2-5, with D uncertain. The CDR3 totals 13 residues. Germline CDR1 DFQATT, CDR2 SNEGSKA (reference sequence). V dropped 4 bases and J dropped 3 bases, with 12 bases sitting between them. The DNA of the CDR3 is TGCAGTGCTACCAGGCGGCTAGAAGAGACCCAGTACTTC. Its translation is CSATRRLEETQYF.

In this sample, this clonotype turned up many times. The chain links TRBV12-3 or TRBV12-4 to TRBJ2-2, with TRBD1 matching 9 bases. J gave up 2 bases and V 8 bases, and 3 bases lay outside the gene matches. The CDR3 contains 14 residues. The CDR3 DNA is TGTGCCAGCGGGACAGGGACAAACACCGGGGAGCTGTTTTTT. Amino acids: CASGTGTNTGELFF.

This clonotype showed up many times. This chain links TRBV5-1 with TRBJ2-1; the match to TRBD2 covers 10 bases. The junction had 6 bases not matched to a gene; V was cut back by 0 bases and J by 9 bases. The CDR3 length is 15 residues. Per the germline V gene, CDR1 is SGHRS and CDR2 is YFSETQ. CDR3 region: CASSLAAGGLGEQFF. The DNA for the CDR3 is TGCGCCAGCAGCTTGGCAGCGGGGGGGCTTGGTGAGCAGTTCTTC.

A few counts support this clonotype. The genes are TRBV30 and TRBJ2-4, with unresolved D. The CDR3 is 14 residues long. Germline CDR1 and CDR2: GTSNPN and SVGIG (reference sequence). V was clipped by 4 bases and J by 6 bases, with 16 bases between them. This CDR3 reads CAWTPPGSLNIQYF. CDR3 bases: TGTGCCTGGACCCCGCCGGGTTCGTTAAACATTCAGTACTTC. The whole variable domain, filled in from reference TRBV30 and TRBJ2-4, reads SQTIHQWPATLVQPVGSPLSLECTVEGTSNPNLYWYRQAAGRGLQLLFYSVGIGQISSEVPQNLSASRPQDRQFILSSKKLLLSDSGFYLCAWTPPGSLNIQYFGAGTRLSVL.

This clonotype was counted many times. The rearrangement joins TRBV29-1 to TRBJ2-1; D is unclear. The V end was cut by 4 bases, the J end by 8 bases, with 6 bases between. This CDR3 is 10 amino acids long. Germline V lookup: CDR1 SQVTM, CDR2 ANQGSEA. The CDR3, as DNA: TGCAGCGTTGCTGTGGATGAGCAGTTCTTC. Its translation is CSVAVDEQFF.

This clonotype was detected many times. The V call is TRBV30, the J call TRBJ2-5; the D gene is possibly TRBD1 (5 bases). V was trimmed by 5 bases and J by 5 bases, leaving 12 bases between them. The germline gives CDR1 GTSNPN, CDR2 SVGIG (reference sequence). There are 12 residues in the CDR3. The CDR3 sequence is CAWDAGAETQYF. The CDR3 DNA reads TGTGCCTGGGACGCTGGGGCCGAGACCCAGTACTTC.

This clonotype was seen repeatedly, ten times or more. The gene calls are TRBV10-3 and TRBJ1-5; 10 bases agree with TRBD1. This CDR3 has 13 residues. The trim removed 9 bases at V and 3 bases at J, leaving 2 bases unmatched. CDR1 and CDR2 (germline): ENHRY, SYGVKD. CDR3 residues: CAIGQGDNQPQHF. CDR3 bases: TGTGCCATTGGACAGGGGGACAATCAGCCCCAGCATTTT.